Listed below are T cell receptor beta chains from one sample, sequenced in a study of PD-1 blockade in classical Hodgkin lymphoma. Clones were sequenced by immunoSEQ multiplex PCR, and TCRdb holds only the in-frame ones, with some missing. The data contain nearly 55,000 clones, over 75% of them singletons. Material: peripheral blood mononuclear cells (PBMCs), obtained at baseline. These receptors all come from a human donor with classical Hodgkin lymphoma. Each CDR3 is given with its conserved first and last residue. Fields, in order: J gene, D gene, clone size, V gene, CDR3 protein, CDR3 DNA. D genes are given only for firm matches. Some rows mark clone size as missing; the rest say once, few, many or name a class of expanded clone.

j_gene: TRBJ2-1
d_gene: TRBD2
abundance: -
v_gene: TRBV7-9
CDR3aa: CASSSASGRGYEQFF
CDR3nt: TGTGCCAGCAGCTCAGCTAGCGGGAGAGGTTATGAGCAGTTCTTC

j_gene: TRBJ2-1
d_gene: -
abundance: -
v_gene: TRBV27
CDR3aa: CASSTDRGDNEQFF
CDR3nt: TGTGCCAGCAGTACGGACCGCGGCGACAATGAGCAGTTCTTC

j_gene: TRBJ1-1
d_gene: -
abundance: -
v_gene: TRBV7-9
CDR3aa: CASSPWLNTEAFF
CDR3nt: TGTGCCAGCAGCCCCTGGTTGAACACTGAAGCTTTCTTT

j_gene: TRBJ2-5
d_gene: -
abundance: -
v_gene: TRBV6-5
CDR3aa: CASSYSTGQETQYF
CDR3nt: TGTGCCAGCAGTTACTCGACAGGCCAAGAGACCCAGTACTTC

j_gene: TRBJ2-6
d_gene: -
abundance: -
v_gene: TRBV11-3
CDR3aa: CASSPGRANVLTF
CDR3nt: TGTGCCAGCAGCCCAGGGCGGGCCAACGTCCTGACTTTC

j_gene: TRBJ1-4
d_gene: -
abundance: -
v_gene: TRBV7-9
CDR3aa: CASSLGREGEKLFF
CDR3nt: TGTGCCAGCAGCTTAGGTAGAGAAGGTGAAAAACTGTTTTTT

j_gene: TRBJ2-1
d_gene: TRBD1
abundance: -
v_gene: TRBV11-2
CDR3aa: CASSLEPSPGGEQFF
CDR3nt: TGTGCCAGCAGCTTAGAGCCTAGCCCAGGGGGTGAGCAGTTCTTC

j_gene: TRBJ1-3
d_gene: TRBD1
abundance: -
v_gene: TRBV10-3
CDR3aa: CAISGGTGRNTIYF
CDR3nt: TGTGCCATCAGTGGCGGGACAGGAAGAAACACCATATATTTT

j_gene: TRBJ1-2
d_gene: TRBD1
abundance: few
v_gene: TRBV30
CDR3aa: CASGQTYGYTF
CDR3nt: TGTGCCTCGGGACAGACCTATGGCTACACCTTC

j_gene: TRBJ1-3
d_gene: -
abundance: -
v_gene: TRBV30
CDR3aa: CAWSARFGNTIYF
CDR3nt: TGTGCCTGGAGTGCACGATTCGGAAACACCATATATTTT

j_gene: TRBJ1-1
d_gene: TRBD1
abundance: -
v_gene: TRBV18
CDR3aa: CASSPPGQGVDTEAFF
CDR3nt: TGTGCCAGCTCACCACCGGGGCAGGGGGTGGACACTGAAGCTTTCTTT

j_gene: TRBJ1-1
d_gene: -
abundance: -
v_gene: TRBV13
CDR3aa: CASSLLGAEAFF
CDR3nt: TGTGCCAGCAGCTTGTTAGGGGCGGAAGCTTTCTTT

j_gene: TRBJ2-1
d_gene: -
abundance: -
v_gene: TRBV7-9
CDR3aa: CASSLGLVGSYNEQFF
CDR3nt: TGTGCCAGCAGCTTAGGACTAGTCGGCTCCTACAATGAGCAGTTCTTC

j_gene: TRBJ2-1
d_gene: -
abundance: few
v_gene: TRBV29-1
CDR3aa: CSVERGFGEQFF
CDR3nt: TGCAGCGTTGAACGGGGTTTTGGTGAGCAGTTCTTC

j_gene: TRBJ2-2
d_gene: -
abundance: -
v_gene: TRBV2
CDR3aa: CASCSQQYVTGELFF
CDR3nt: TGTGCCAGCTGCAGCCAGCAGTATGTTACCGGGGAGCTGTTTTTT

j_gene: TRBJ2-7
d_gene: -
abundance: -
v_gene: TRBV18
CDR3aa: CASSPYPSGLTYEQYF
CDR3nt: TGTGCCAGCTCACCTTATCCGAGCGGTCTCACCTACGAGCAGTACTTC

j_gene: TRBJ1-2
d_gene: -
abundance: -
v_gene: TRBV4-1
CDR3aa: CASSLGANYGYTF
CDR3nt: TGCGCCAGCAGCCTCGGAGCTAACTATGGCTACACCTTC

j_gene: TRBJ2-4
d_gene: -
abundance: few
v_gene: TRBV30
CDR3aa: CAWSVQGANIQYF
CDR3nt: TGTGCCTGGAGTGTACAGGGTGCCAACATTCAGTACTTC

j_gene: TRBJ2-3
d_gene: TRBD2
abundance: -
v_gene: TRBV7-9
CDR3aa: CASSQQGASGRSDTQYF
CDR3nt: TGTGCCAGCAGCCAACAAGGGGCTAGCGGGAGGTCAGATACGCAGTATTTT

j_gene: TRBJ2-1
d_gene: -
abundance: once
v_gene: TRBV7-2
CDR3aa: CASSLYLNEQFF
CDR3nt: TGTGCCAGCAGCTTATATTTGAATGAGCAGTTCTTC

j_gene: TRBJ2-2
d_gene: -
abundance: -
v_gene: TRBV7-9
CDR3aa: CASSFTGELFF
CDR3nt: TGTGCCAGCAGCTTCACCGGGGAGCTGTTTTTT

j_gene: TRBJ2-1
d_gene: TRBD2
abundance: -
v_gene: TRBV7-2
CDR3aa: CASSRPGTSGNEQFF
CDR3nt: TGTGCCAGCAGCCGTCCCGGGACTAGCGGCAATGAGCAGTTCTTC

j_gene: TRBJ1-2
d_gene: -
abundance: -
v_gene: TRBV4-1
CDR3aa: CASSAGASYGYTF
CDR3nt: TGCGCCAGCAGTGCGGGAGCTTCCTATGGCTACACCTTC

j_gene: TRBJ2-2
d_gene: TRBD1
abundance: -
v_gene: TRBV11-3
CDR3aa: CASSLGQGRTGELFF
CDR3nt: TGTGCCAGCAGCCTCGGACAGGGACGGACCGGGGAGCTGTTTTTT

j_gene: TRBJ2-7
d_gene: TRBD2
abundance: medium-sized
v_gene: TRBV7-2
CDR3aa: CASSWTSGYEQYF
CDR3nt: TGTGCCAGCAGCTGGACTAGCGGATACGAGCAGTACTTC

j_gene: TRBJ2-3
d_gene: TRBD1
abundance: -
v_gene: TRBV9
CDR3aa: CASSVWQGASTDTQYF
CDR3nt: TGTGCCAGCAGCGTTTGGCAGGGGGCTAGCACAGATACGCAGTATTTT

j_gene: TRBJ2-3
d_gene: -
abundance: -
v_gene: TRBV10-1
CDR3aa: CATQIHRNTDTQYF
CDR3nt: TGCGCCACCCAAATCCACAGGAACACAGATACGCAGTATTTT

j_gene: TRBJ1-5
d_gene: TRBD1
abundance: -
v_gene: TRBV4-3
CDR3aa: CASSQATGGRQPQHF
CDR3nt: TGCGCCAGCAGCCAAGCGACAGGGGGACGGCAGCCCCAGCATTTT

j_gene: TRBJ1-4
d_gene: -
abundance: -
v_gene: TRBV18
CDR3aa: CASSDLGPPEKLFF
CDR3nt: TGTGCCAGCTCGGACCTGGGACCACCAGAAAAACTGTTTTTT

j_gene: TRBJ2-1
d_gene: TRBD2
abundance: -
v_gene: TRBV11-2
CDR3aa: CASSLDLAGGSSWGNEQFF
CDR3nt: TGTGCCAGCAGCTTAGATCTAGCGGGAGGGTCCTCATGGGGGAATGAGCAGTTCTTC

j_gene: TRBJ2-2
d_gene: -
abundance: -
v_gene: TRBV9
CDR3aa: CASSVTPNTGELFF
CDR3nt: TGTGCCAGCAGCGTTACTCCGAACACCGGGGAGCTGTTTTTT

j_gene: TRBJ2-1
d_gene: TRBD2
abundance: -
v_gene: TRBV10-3
CDR3aa: CAISAPGLAEYNEQFF
CDR3nt: TGTGCCATCAGTGCCCCGGGACTAGCGGAGTACAATGAGCAGTTCTTC

j_gene: TRBJ2-5
d_gene: TRBD2
abundance: -
v_gene: TRBV10-3
CDR3aa: CAISAPGGEETQYF
CDR3nt: TGTGCCATCAGTGCTCCGGGGGGGGAAGAGACCCAGTACTTC

j_gene: TRBJ2-1
d_gene: TRBD1
abundance: -
v_gene: TRBV6-1
CDR3aa: CATLRDRAENEQFF
CDR3nt: TGTGCCACCCTCCGGGACAGGGCGGAAAATGAGCAGTTCTTC

j_gene: TRBJ1-2
d_gene: -
abundance: -
v_gene: TRBV7-9
CDR3aa: CASSLDSHYGYTF
CDR3nt: TGTGCCAGCAGCTTAGATTCTCACTATGGCTACACCTTC

j_gene: TRBJ1-1
d_gene: -
abundance: -
v_gene: TRBV4-2
CDR3aa: CASSQVLGDTEAFF
CDR3nt: TGTGCCAGCAGCCAAGTACTGGGGGACACTGAAGCTTTCTTT

j_gene: TRBJ2-2
d_gene: TRBD1
abundance: -
v_gene: TRBV5-4
CDR3aa: CASSRTGDNTGELFF
CDR3nt: TGTGCCAGCAGCCGTACAGGGGACAACACCGGGGAGCTGTTTTTT

j_gene: TRBJ2-1
d_gene: TRBD2
abundance: -
v_gene: TRBV7-3
CDR3aa: CASSFTHLAGGYNEQFF
CDR3nt: TGTGCCAGCAGCTTCACCCACCTAGCGGGAGGATACAATGAGCAGTTCTTC

j_gene: TRBJ2-7
d_gene: TRBD1
abundance: -
v_gene: TRBV5-4
CDR3aa: CASSPGGTGELNYEQYF
CDR3nt: TGTGCCAGCAGCCCGGGGGGGACAGGGGAACTTAACTACGAGCAGTACTTC